This TCR beta chain was identified during a study of blood T cells in healthy people across ages. Regarding the study as a whole: Getting older went along with TCR beta diversity per million T cells dropping roughly linearly.

About this clonotype itself: Its specificity is unknown.

The CDR3 consists of 15 residues. The germline V gene encodes CDR1 SGHRS and CDR2 YFSETQ. Trimming cost V 0 bases and J 4 bases, with 13 bases left between them. A J-beta primer mix and a sample-barcoded 5' primer were used in a second PCR of about 7 to 12 cycles. One entry per CDR3 protein results from TCRdb running MiXCR on the 5' RACE reads. The sample yields about a million distinct CDR3 sequences, 48% seen once. Specimen: blood. The chain uses TRBV5-1 and TRBJ1-2; D gene uncertain. The receptor comes from a man younger than 40 in good health. CDR3 in amino acids: CASSLAGQEFYGYTF. CDR3 DNA sequence: TGCGCCAGCAGCTTGGCCGGTCAGGAATTCTATGGCTACACCTTC. Full variable domain (outside the CDR3, taken from reference TRBV5-1 and TRBJ1-2): KAGVTQTPRYLIKTRGQQVTLSCSPISGHRSVSWYQQTPGQGLQFLFEYFSETQRNKGNFPGRFSGRQFSNSRSEMNVSTLELGDSALYLCASSLAGQEFYGYTFGSGTRLTVV.